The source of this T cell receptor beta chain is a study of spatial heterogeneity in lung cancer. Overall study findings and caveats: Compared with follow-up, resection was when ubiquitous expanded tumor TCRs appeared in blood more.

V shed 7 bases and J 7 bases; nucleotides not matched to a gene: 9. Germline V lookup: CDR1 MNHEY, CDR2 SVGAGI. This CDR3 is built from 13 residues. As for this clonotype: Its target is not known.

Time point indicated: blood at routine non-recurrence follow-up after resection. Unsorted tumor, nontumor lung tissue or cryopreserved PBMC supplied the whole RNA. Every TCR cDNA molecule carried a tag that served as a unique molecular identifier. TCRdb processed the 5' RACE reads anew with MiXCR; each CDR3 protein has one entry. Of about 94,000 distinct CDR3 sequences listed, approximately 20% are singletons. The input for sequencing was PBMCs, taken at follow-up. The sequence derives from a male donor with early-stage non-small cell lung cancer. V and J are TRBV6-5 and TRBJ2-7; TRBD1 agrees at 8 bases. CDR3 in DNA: TGTGCCAGCATGCGACAGGGGTCCGGGGAGCAGTACTTC. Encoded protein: CASMRQGSGEQYF.